This T cell receptor beta chain is drawn from a study of shared clonotypes between healthy human individuals (dated by TCRdb to the early 2020s). As for the study more broadly: A few men and a couple of women, aged 18 to 49 years, made up the cohort. Per donor, three plates each were used for CD4 naive and CD4 memory, two for CD8 naive, and one for CD8 memory. To estimate repertoire size and how much clonotype sharing occurs between individuals, the study deeply sequenced the blood TCR repertoires of roughly 5 healthy adults. To increase sequencing depth and limit assay-specific biases, TCR repertoire library preparation and sequencing were carried out by different laboratories using diverse techniques. Each donor's leukapheresis produced roughly between about 0.85 and 10 billion PBMCs. Points the paper makes about the study in general: Larger estimated clonotype richness was generally found for naive subsets than for memory subsets. Compared with non-shared clonotypes, the clonotypes found in all four sorted-subset donors had higher generation probabilities. Sampling was restricted to blood, and TCR repertoires in tissues likely differ from the TCR repertoires found in blood. Pairwise subsampling indicated that sequencing depth was expected to affect the degree of clonotype sharing among donors. The small number of donors limited the genetic and exposure-history diversity represented. Around 5.4% of naive CD4, 3.5% of naive CD8, around 2.3% of memory CD4, and 0.35% to 0.5% of memory CD8 clonotypes were shared across a few donors. Incomplete sequencing was indicated by rarefaction of sorted-subset datasets, despite the large sequencing depth.

V loses 3 bases, J loses 0 bases, and the germline ends lie 6 bases apart. For CDR1 and CDR2, the germline V gene lists SGHAT and FQNNGV. Including cysteine and phenylalanine, the CDR3 has 15 amino acids. Only the CDR3 DNA stays, 45 bases, in frame from base 1. The donors were healthy, HIV-negative adults with no recently reported acute infections or vaccinations. Every donor was a Caucasian adult living in Nashville, Tennessee, USA. CD4+ T cells were enriched by magnetic negative selection; naive cells were then positively selected on CD45RA, and the negative fraction formed the memory subset. Blood was obtained by leukapheresis, after which PBMCs were separated by Ficoll-Histopaque density gradient centrifugation and cryopreserved in liquid nitrogen vapor phase. Purity and quantity of every magnetically sorted T cell population were checked by analytical flow cytometry. Genomic DNA was isolated from each sorted fraction and quantified by UV absorbance on a Nanodrop 2000c.

About this clone: The antigen it binds to is not known. The record has no base qualities; no much larger clone is one base away.

Using the deep immunoSEQ assay, multiplex PCR amplified TCR CDR3 regions from genomic DNA. Genomic DNA extracted from each cell subset was distributed evenly over all wells of several immunoSEQ 96-well plates, and each plate served as one replicate. Each replicate PCR for sorted subsets received around 0.2 ug genomic DNA, equal to roughly 30,000 T cell genomes. Purified libraries were measured with a Qubit 3.0 fluorometer, size-checked on a Bioanalyzer 2100, and measured again with the KAPA Library Quantification kit. Every immunoSEQ 96-well plate was sequenced on a dedicated single-read 150-cycle Illumina NextSeq 550 flow cell. In the original analysis: Because the immunoSEQ output included only junctional sequences and no quality scores, the filtering could not be the same as the filtering used for full-length reads. To assign V/J genes and CDR3, sequences were annotated against IMGT germline references using PyIR, a Python wrapper for IgBLAST v1.9. Reads with weak V/J assignments (E-value above 1e-6), missing CDR3, stop codons, out-of-frame junctions, or ambiguous translated residues were removed. V3J clonotypes were defined as sequences sharing an identical inferred V gene, J gene, and CDR3 amino acid sequence. Percentage overlap between repertoires was computed as shared unique clonotypes divided by the size of the smaller repertoire. Repertoire richness was assessed with RTK rarefaction, the Chao1 estimator, and Recon v2.1 estimates of unobserved clonotypes. Generation probabilities for all TCRbeta clonotypes obtained by the gDNA method from a handful of donors were computed using OLGA. The clones in this table, taken by TCRdb from immuneACCESS, are in-frame only. Not every clone is retained; where verified, under half of the shortfall comes from an unresolved V gene, and the cause of the rest is unknown. The V and J calls and the clone size are those of that table, but D and trimming were determined from the DNA. The sample records approximately 500,000 clones, roughly 95% of which are singletons. Roughly 0.06% of the sample goes to the ten largest clones.

Recombination linked TRBV11-2 to TRBJ2-6, with no confident D gene call. Source material: naive CD4+ T cells sorted from blood. The cell subset or site label here, explained by the study, means: CD45RA+ positively selected. The TCR comes from a woman in her thirties in good health. The CDR3 is CASSFESSGANVLTF. The DNA sequence is given as TGTGCCAGCAGCTTTGAGAGCTCTGGGGCCAACGTCCTGACTTTC.